One sample yielded the 14 T cell receptor beta chains listed below, sequenced in a study of blood T cell repertoires in COVID-19. TCRdb's copy holds only in-frame clones and misses some; the assay was immunoSEQ multiplex PCR. Altogether some 350,000 clones are present, around 86% being singletons, with the ten largest covering about 3%. Input material: peripheral blood. The receptors here all came from a human donor in a cohort sampled during active COVID-19.

The sample holds one count of this clone. This chain connects TRBV28 to TRBJ1-1, with a weak D call TRBD1 (6 bases). Trimming left V 2 bases short and J 3 bases short, with 13 bases between. The germline gives CDR1 MDHEN, CDR2 SYDVKM. The CDR3 has 15 residues. Here the CDR3 reads CASSLGRAGDTEAFF. DNA for the CDR3: TGTGCCAGCAGTTTAGGCAGGGCAGGGGACACTGAAGCTTTCTTT.

The chain recombines TRBV25-1 with TRBJ2-1; tentatively, D is TRBD1 (6 bases). The length of the CDR3 is 15 residues. Germline values: CDR1 MGHDK, CDR2 SYGVNS. V was clipped by 8 bases and J by 0 bases, with 14 bases between them. The CDR3, as DNA: TGTGCCAGCCAAGACCCAGGGGACTCCTACAATGAGCAGTTCTTC. Residues: CASQDPGDSYNEQFF. Full variable domain (remainder filled in from reference TRBV25-1 and TRBJ2-1): EADIYQTPRYLVIGTGKKITLECSQTMGHDKMYWYQQDPGMELHLIHYSYGVNSTEKGDLSSESTVSRIRTEHFPLTLESARPSHTSQYLCASQDPGDSYNEQFFGPGTRLTVL.

This clone has just one count. The chain joins TRBV9 to TRBJ1-5; 8 bases match TRBD1. The V and J ends lost 3 bases and 0 bases, in that order; junction bases with no gene match: 2. The CDR3 is made up of 15 amino acids. Germline values: CDR1 SGDLS, CDR2 YYNGEE. CDR3 in DNA: TGTGCCAGCAGCGGACAGGGGCTTAGCAATCAGCCCCAGCATTTT. Translation: CASSGQGLSNQPQHF.

The V call is TRBV10-3, the J call TRBJ2-5; D perhaps matches TRBD1 (6 bases). V lost 0 bases to trimming and J lost 4 bases, with 9 bases between them. Germline V CDR1 and CDR2: ENHRY, SYGVKD. CDR3 length: 14 amino acids. The CDR3 sequence: CAISESQGPETQYF. CDR3 DNA sequence: TGTGCCATCAGTGAGTCACAGGGACCAGAGACCCAGTACTTC.

The V and J genes are TRBV7-9 and TRBJ2-7, with 8 positions matching TRBD1. The germline gives CDR1 SEHNR, CDR2 FQNEAQ (reference sequence). CDR3 length: 15 residues. J lost 6 bases, V lost 3 bases, and 10 bases had no gene match. CDR3 sequence (DNA): TGTGCCAGCAGCTTGGGGGACAGGCCCTCGGGCGAGCAGTACTTC. Its translation is CASSLGDRPSGEQYF.

The chain carries TRBV3-1 (or the pseudogene TRBV3-2) and TRBJ1-1; 7 nucleotides line up with TRBD1. The CDR3 covers 16 residues. Germline lookup yields CDR1 LGHDT and CDR2 YNNKEL (reference sequence). V lost 3 bases to trimming and J lost 0 bases; unmatched junction nucleotides: 7. CDR3 protein: CASSQGSGTVNTEAFF. The CDR3, as DNA: TGTGCCAGCAGCCAGGGATCCGGGACAGTGAACACTGAAGCTTTCTTT.

The V call is TRBV6-5, the J call TRBJ2-3; 11 bases agree with TRBD2. This CDR3 is 16 amino acids long. Germline CDR1 and CDR2: MNHEY and SVGAGI. V was pared by 4 bases and J by 2 bases, with 5 bases of the junction left unmatched. CDR3 residues: CASSSRLAGNTDTQYF. As DNA, the CDR3 is TGTGCCAGCAGTTCTCGACTAGCGGGGAACACAGATACGCAGTATTTT.

The rearrangement links TRBV11-2 to TRBJ2-3; a possible D gene is TRBD2 (6 bases). V was clipped by 1 base and J by 7 bases, with 12 bases between them. The germline V gene has CDR1 SGHAT and CDR2 FQNNGV. This CDR3 is built from 14 residues. CDR3 DNA sequence: TGTGCCAGCAGCTTAGGGGTGGGGGGATATACGCAGTATTTT. Protein sequence: CASSLGVGGYTQYF.

This chain connects TRBV3-1 (or the pseudogene TRBV3-2) to TRBJ1-2; D uncertain. Trimming took 4 bases from V and 4 from J, leaving 13 bases between them. The CDR3 contains 14 residues. Germline V gene lookup returns CDR1 LGHDT and CDR2 YNNKEL (reference sequence). The DNA of the CDR3 is TGTGCCAGCAGCCTCGGGTCATTGACCTATGGCTACACCTTC. Its protein product is CASSLGSLTYGYTF.

This clone has a single count. CDR3 protein: CASSRQGGEQYF. CDR3 DNA sequence: TGTGCCAGCAGTAGACAGGGGGGCGAGCAGTACTTC. This rearrangement joins TRBV6-5 to TRBJ2-7, with 9 nucleotides matching TRBD1. The length of the CDR3 is 12 residues. Germline lookup yields CDR1 MNHEY and CDR2 SVGAGI. With V trimmed by 5 bases and J by 6 bases, 2 bases remained unmatched.

This rearrangement joins TRBV28 to TRBJ1-5, with 7 bases matching TRBD1. J gave up 3 bases and V 5 bases, and 10 bases lay outside the gene matches. The CDR3 is made up of 16 amino acids. Germline V CDR1 and CDR2: MDHEN, SYDVKM. The CDR3 protein is CASSTSKGANNQPQHF. DNA for the CDR3: TGTGCCAGCAGTACCAGTAAGGGGGCTAACAATCAGCCCCAGCATTTT.

This clone was picked up one time. The J gene is TRBJ2-6, the V gene TRBV10-3; TRBD2 is a possible D gene (6 bases). CDR1 is ENHRY and CDR2 is SYGVKD in the germline V gene. The CDR3 has 16 amino acids. V shed 10 bases and J shed 4 bases, with 20 bases lying between them. The CDR3 DNA reads TGTGCCACCCAACCGGGGGTCGGTACGGGGGCCAACGTCCTGACTTTC. This codes for CATQPGVGTGANVLTF.

The genes are TRBV28 and TRBJ2-7; weak D call: TRBD2 (7 bases). V was trimmed by 4 bases and J by 3 bases, leaving 22 bases between them. Per the germline V gene, CDR1 is MDHEN and CDR2 is SYDVKM. This CDR3 region has 17 residues. CDR3 coding DNA: TGTGCCAGCAGTTCGAGGGGGGGGCGGGAGATTCGCTACGAGCAGTACTTC. This translates into CASSSRGGREIRYEQYF.

The genes are TRBV5-1 and TRBJ2-3; 12 bases are shared with TRBD2. J was trimmed by 2 bases and V by 4 bases; bases with no gene match: 8. This CDR3 comprises 17 residues. CDR1 is SGHRS and CDR2 is YFSETQ in the germline V gene. The CDR3 spells CASSESGLAGATDTQYF. DNA of the CDR3: TGCGCCAGCAGCGAATCGGGACTAGCGGGTGCCACAGATACGCAGTATTTT.